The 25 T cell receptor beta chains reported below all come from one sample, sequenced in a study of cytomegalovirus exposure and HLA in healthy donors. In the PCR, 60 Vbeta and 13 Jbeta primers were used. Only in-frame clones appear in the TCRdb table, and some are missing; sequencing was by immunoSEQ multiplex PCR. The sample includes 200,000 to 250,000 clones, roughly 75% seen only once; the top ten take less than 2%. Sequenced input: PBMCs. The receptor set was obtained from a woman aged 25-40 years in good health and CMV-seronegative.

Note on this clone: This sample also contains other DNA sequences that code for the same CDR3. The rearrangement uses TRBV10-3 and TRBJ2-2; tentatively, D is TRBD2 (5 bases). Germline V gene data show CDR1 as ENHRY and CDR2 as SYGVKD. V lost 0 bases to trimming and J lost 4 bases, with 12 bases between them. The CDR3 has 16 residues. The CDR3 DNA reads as TGTGCCATCAGTGAGTCTCTAACGGGGATCACCGGGGAGCTGTTTTTT. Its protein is CAISESLTGITGELFF.

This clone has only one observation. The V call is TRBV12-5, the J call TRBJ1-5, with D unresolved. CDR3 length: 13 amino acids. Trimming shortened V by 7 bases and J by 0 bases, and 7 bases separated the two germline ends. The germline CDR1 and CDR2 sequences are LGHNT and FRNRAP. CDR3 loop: CASALNSNQPQHF. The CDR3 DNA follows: TGTGCTAGTGCCCTAAATAGCAATCAGCCCCAGCATTTT.

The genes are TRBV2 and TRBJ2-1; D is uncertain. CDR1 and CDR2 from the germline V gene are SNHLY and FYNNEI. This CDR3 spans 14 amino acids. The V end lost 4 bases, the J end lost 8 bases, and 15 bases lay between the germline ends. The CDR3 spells CASSVPPLSDEQFF. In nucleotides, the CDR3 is TGTGCCAGCAGTGTACCCCCTCTCTCGGATGAGCAGTTCTTC.

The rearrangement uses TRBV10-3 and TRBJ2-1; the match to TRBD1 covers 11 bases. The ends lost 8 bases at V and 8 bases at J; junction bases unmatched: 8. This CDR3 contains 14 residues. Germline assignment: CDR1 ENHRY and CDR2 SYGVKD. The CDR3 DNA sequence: TGTGCCATCCGCTCCGGGACAGGGGGTGATGAGCAGTTCTTC. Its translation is CAIRSGTGGDEQFF.

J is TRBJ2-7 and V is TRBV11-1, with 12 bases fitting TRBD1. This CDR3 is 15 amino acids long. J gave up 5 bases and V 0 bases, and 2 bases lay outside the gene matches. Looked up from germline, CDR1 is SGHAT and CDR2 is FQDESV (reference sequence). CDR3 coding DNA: TGTGCCAGCAGCTTAGCGGGACAGGGGGCCGACGAGCAGTACTTC. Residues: CASSLAGQGADEQYF.

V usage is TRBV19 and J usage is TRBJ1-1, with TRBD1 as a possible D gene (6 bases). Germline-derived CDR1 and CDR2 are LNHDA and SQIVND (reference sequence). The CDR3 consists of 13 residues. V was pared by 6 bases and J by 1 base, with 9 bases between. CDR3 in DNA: TGTGCCAGTAGGACGACAGGGAACACTGAAGCTTTCTTT. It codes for CASRTTGNTEAFF.

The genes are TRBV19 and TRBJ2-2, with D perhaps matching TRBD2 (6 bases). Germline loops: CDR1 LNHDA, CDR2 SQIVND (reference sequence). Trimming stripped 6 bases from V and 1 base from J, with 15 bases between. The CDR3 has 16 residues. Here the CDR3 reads CASSTTGGMNTGELFF. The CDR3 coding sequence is TGTGCCAGTAGCACTACTGGCGGGATGAACACCGGGGAGCTGTTTTTT.

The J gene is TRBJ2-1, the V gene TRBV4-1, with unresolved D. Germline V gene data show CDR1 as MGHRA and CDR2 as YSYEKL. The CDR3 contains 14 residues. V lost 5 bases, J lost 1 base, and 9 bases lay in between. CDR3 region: CASSDSQSYNEQFF. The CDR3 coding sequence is TGCGCCAGCAGCGACTCCCAATCCTACAATGAGCAGTTCTTC.

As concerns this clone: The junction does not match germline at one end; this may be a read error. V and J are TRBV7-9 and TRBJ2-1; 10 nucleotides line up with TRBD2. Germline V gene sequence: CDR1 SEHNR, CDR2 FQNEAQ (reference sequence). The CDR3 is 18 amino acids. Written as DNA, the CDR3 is TGTTCCAGCAGCCCTATAAGGCGAGCGGGGGGGAGACACAATGAGCAGTTCTTC. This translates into CSSSPIRRAGGRHNEQFF.

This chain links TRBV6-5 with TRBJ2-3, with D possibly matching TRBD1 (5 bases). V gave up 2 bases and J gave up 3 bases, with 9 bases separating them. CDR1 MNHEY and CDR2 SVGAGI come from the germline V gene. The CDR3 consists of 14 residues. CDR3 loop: CASSYNRFTDTQYF. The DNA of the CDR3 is TGTGCCAGCAGTTACAACAGGTTTACAGATACGCAGTATTTT.

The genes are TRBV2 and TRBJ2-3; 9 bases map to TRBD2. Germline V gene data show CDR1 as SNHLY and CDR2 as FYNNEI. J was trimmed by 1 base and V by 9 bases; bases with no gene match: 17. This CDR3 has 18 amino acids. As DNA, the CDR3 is TGTGCCAGTGGGGTAAGGGGTAGCGGGAGTGAGCGCACAGATACGCAGTATTTT. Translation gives CASGVRGSGSERTDTQYF.

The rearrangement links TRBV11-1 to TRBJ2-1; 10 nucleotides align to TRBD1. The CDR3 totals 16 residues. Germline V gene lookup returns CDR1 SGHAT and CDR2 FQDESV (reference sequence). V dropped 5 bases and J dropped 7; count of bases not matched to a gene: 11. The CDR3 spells CASSLTTGGGFNEQFF. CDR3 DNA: TGTGCCAGCAGCCTAACGACAGGGGGCGGATTTAATGAGCAGTTCTTC. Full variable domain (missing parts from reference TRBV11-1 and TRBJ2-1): EAEVAQSPRYKITEKSQAVAFWCDPISGHATLYWYRQILGQGPELLVQFQDESVVDDSQLPKDRFSAERLKGVDSTLKIQPAELGDSAMYLCASSLTTGGGFNEQFFGPGTRLTVL.

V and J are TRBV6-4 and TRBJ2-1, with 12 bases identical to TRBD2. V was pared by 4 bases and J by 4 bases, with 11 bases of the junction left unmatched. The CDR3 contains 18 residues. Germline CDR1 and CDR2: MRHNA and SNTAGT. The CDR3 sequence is CASSVTPTSGGAYNEQFF. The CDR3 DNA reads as TGTGCCAGCAGTGTTACCCCGACTAGCGGGGGCGCTTACAATGAGCAGTTCTTC.

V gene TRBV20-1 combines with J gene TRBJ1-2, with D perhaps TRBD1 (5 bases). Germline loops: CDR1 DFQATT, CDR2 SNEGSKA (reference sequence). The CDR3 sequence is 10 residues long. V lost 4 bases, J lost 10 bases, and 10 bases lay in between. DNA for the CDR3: TGCAGTGCTAAACAGGACCCCTACACCTTC. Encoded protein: CSAKQDPYTF.

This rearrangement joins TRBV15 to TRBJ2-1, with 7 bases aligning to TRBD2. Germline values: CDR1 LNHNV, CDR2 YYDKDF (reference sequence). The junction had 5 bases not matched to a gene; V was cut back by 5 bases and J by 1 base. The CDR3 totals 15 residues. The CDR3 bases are TGTGCCACCAGCTCCCCACTAGCGTCCTACAATGAGCAGTTCTTC. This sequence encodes CATSSPLASYNEQFF.

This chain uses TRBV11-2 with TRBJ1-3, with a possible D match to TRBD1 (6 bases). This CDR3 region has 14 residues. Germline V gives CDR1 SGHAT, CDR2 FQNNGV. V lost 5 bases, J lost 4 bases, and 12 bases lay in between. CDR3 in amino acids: CASSPQGAGNTIYF. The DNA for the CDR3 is TGTGCCAGCAGCCCACAGGGTGCCGGAAACACCATATATTTT.

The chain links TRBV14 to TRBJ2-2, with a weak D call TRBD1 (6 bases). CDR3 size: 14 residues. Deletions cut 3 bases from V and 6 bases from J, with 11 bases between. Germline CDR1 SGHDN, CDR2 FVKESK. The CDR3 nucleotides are TGTGCCAGCAGCCAGAACAGGGCCCCCGGGGAGCTGTTTTTT. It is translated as CASSQNRAPGELFF.

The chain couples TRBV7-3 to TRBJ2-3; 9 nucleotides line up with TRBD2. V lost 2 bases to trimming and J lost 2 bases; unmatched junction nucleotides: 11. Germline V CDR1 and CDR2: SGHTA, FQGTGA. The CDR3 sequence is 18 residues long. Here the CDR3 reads CASSLGLFVGLATDTQYF. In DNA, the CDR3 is TGTGCCAGCAGCTTAGGTTTATTTGTGGGACTAGCCACAGATACGCAGTATTTT.

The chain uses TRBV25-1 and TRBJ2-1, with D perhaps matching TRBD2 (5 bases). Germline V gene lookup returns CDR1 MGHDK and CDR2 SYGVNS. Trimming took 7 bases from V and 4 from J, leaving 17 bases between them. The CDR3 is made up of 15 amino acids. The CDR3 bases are TGTGCCAGCAACTCTCCGGGGAATCCGTACAATGAGCAGTTCTTC. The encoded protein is CASNSPGNPYNEQFF.

This CDR3 is CASSVEGGGRANEQFF. CDR3 in DNA: TGTGCCAGCAGCGTAGAGGGGGGCGGGAGGGCCAATGAGCAGTTCTTC. This chain joins TRBV9 and TRBJ2-1; 9 nucleotides match TRBD2. CDR3 length: 16 amino acids. V lost 0 bases and J lost 6; bases outside the gene matches: 7. CDR1 SGDLS and CDR2 YYNGEE come from the germline V gene.

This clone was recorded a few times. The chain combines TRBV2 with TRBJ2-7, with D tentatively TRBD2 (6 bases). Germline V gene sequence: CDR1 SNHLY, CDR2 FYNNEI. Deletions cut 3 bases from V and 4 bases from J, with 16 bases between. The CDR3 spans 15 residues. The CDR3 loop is CASSDGGTLLYEQYF. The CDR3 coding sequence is TGTGCCAGCAGTGACGGCGGGACTCTCCTTTACGAGCAGTACTTC. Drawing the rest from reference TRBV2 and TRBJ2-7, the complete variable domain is EPEVTQTPSHQVTQMGQEVILRCVPISNHLYFYWYRQILGQKVEFLVSFYNNEISEKSEIFDDQFSVERPDGSNFTLKIRSTKLEDSAMYFCASSDGGTLLYEQYFGPGTRLTVT.

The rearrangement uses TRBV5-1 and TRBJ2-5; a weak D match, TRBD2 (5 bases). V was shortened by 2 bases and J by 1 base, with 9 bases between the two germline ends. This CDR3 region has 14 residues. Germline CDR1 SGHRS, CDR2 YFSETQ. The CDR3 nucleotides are TGCGCCAGCAGCTTTAGCGTTTCCCAAGAGACCCAGTACTTC. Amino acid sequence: CASSFSVSQETQYF. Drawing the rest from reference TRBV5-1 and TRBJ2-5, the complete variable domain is KAGVTQTPRYLIKTRGQQVTLSCSPISGHRSVSWYQQTPGQGLQFLFEYFSETQRNKGNFPGRFSGRQFSNSRSEMNVSTLELGDSALYLCASSFSVSQETQYFGPGTRLLVL.

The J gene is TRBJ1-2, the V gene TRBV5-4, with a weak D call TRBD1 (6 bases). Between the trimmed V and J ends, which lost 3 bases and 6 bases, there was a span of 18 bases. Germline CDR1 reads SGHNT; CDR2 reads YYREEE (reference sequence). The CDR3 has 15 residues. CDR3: CASSSVLDRTDGYTF. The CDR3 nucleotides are TGTGCCAGCAGCTCGGTCTTAGACAGGACCGATGGCTACACCTTC.

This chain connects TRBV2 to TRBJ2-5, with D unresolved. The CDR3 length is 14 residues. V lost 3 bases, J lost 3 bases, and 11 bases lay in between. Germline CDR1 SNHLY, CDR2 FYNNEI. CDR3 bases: TGTGCCAGCAGTGATATTGAGGATAAAGAGACCCAGTACTTC. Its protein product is CASSDIEDKETQYF.

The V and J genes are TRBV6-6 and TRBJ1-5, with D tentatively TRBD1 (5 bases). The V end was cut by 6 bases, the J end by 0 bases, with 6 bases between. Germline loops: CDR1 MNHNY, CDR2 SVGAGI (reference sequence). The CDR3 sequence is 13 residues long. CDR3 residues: CASSRDSNQPQHF. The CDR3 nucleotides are TGTGCCAGCAGCAGGGATAGCAATCAGCCCCAGCATTTT.